The 30 T cell receptor beta chains listed next were all sequenced from one sample in a study of cytomegalovirus exposure and HLA in healthy donors. Here immunoSEQ multiplex PCR was the method, and the copy in TCRdb shows in-frame clones only, minus some. The table has approximately 240,000 clones, 75% to 95% seen once. Sequenced material: PBMCs. Source of these receptors: a woman between 18 and 30 years old in good health and CMV-seronegative.

Regarding this clone: Other DNA sequences in this specimen translate into the identical CDR3. The chain has TRBV5-1 and TRBJ1-1; maybe TRBD1 (5 bases). Germline V CDR1 and CDR2: SGHRS, YFSETQ. The CDR3 spans 13 residues. Between the trimmed V and J ends, which lost 0 bases and 4 bases, there was a span of 7 bases. The CDR3 region has the DNA TGCGCCAGCAGCTTGGGCGGGGGCACTGAAGCTTTCTTT. It encodes CASSLGGGTEAFF.

The chain employs TRBV6-5 and TRBJ2-1, with 7 bases identical to TRBD2. The CDR3 is 15 residues long. With 2 bases clipped from V and 7 bases from J, the junction kept 8 bases outside the gene matches. CDR1 and CDR2 (germline): MNHEY, SVGAGI. The CDR3, as DNA: TGTGCCAGCAGTTACCAGGCGGGAGCCCCGAATGAGCAGTTCTTC. Translation gives CASSYQAGAPNEQFF.

Worth noting for this clone: At one of its ends the junction is not consistent with the germline gene, which may arise from a read error. This sequence joins TRBV4-1 and TRBJ1-1; no definite D call. The CDR3 consists of 16 residues. The germline V gene encodes CDR1 MGHRA and CDR2 YSYEKL. CDR3 sequence (DNA): TGCGCCAGCAGTCAAGCCCGGGAGGTATTAAACACTGAAGCTTTCTTT. It translates to CASSQAREVLNTEAFF.

The chain joins TRBV27 to TRBJ1-5; TRBD1 matches at 8 bases. The V segment lost 6 bases and the J segment 4 bases; nucleotides outside the gene matches: 5. The CDR3 spans 14 residues. Looked up from germline, CDR1 is MNHEY and CDR2 is SMNVEV (reference sequence). In nucleotides, the CDR3 is TGTGCCAGCAGCCGGGACAGGATAAATCAGCCCCAGCATTTT. This codes for CASSRDRINQPQHF.

V is TRBV29-1 and J is TRBJ1-1, with D possibly TRBD1 on 5 matching bases. This CDR3 spans 14 amino acids. Per germline, CDR1 SQVTM and CDR2 ANQGSEA. V was clipped by 6 bases and J by 0 bases, with 14 bases between them. CDR3 residues: CSVDQGEMNTEAFF. In DNA form, the CDR3 reads TGCAGCGTAGACCAAGGGGAAATGAACACTGAAGCTTTCTTT.

This clone was counted a single time. This sequence joins TRBV9 and TRBJ2-2; the D gene is possibly TRBD2 (6 bases). Germline V gene lookup returns CDR1 SGDLS and CDR2 YYNGEE. This CDR3 contains 17 residues. V shed 0 bases and J shed 6 bases, with 18 bases lying between them. CDR3 bases: TGTGCCAGCAGCGTAGGGTCTCCCGGGAGAGTATCCGGGGAGCTGTTTTTT. Its translation is CASSVGSPGRVSGELFF.

The chain couples TRBV25-1 to TRBJ2-7, with TRBD2 identical over 7 bases. Trimming at V came to 5 bases and at J to 1 base, leaving 5 bases not matched to a gene. This CDR3 has 14 residues. Germline-derived CDR1 and CDR2 are MGHDK and SYGVNS. CDR3 nucleotide sequence: TGTGCCAGCAGTTTCCGCGGGAGTTCCTACGAGCAGTACTTC. Translating it yields CASSFRGSSYEQYF.

The chain is built from TRBV6-1 and TRBJ1-1, with TRBD1 as a possible D gene (5 bases). The CDR3 is 14 residues long. V dropped 6 bases and J dropped 3 bases, with 14 bases sitting between them. Germline V gene sequence: CDR1 MNHNS, CDR2 SASEGT. The CDR3 nucleotides are TGTGCCAGCAGAGCCCCCTGGGGGGACACTGAAGCTTTCTTT. Translated: CASRAPWGDTEAFF.

This clone occurred a few times. The chain is built from TRBV6-6 and TRBJ1-5; D gene unclear. The CDR3 sequence is 11 residues long. Trimming removed 4 bases at V and 4 bases at J, with 2 bases between. Germline assignment: CDR1 MNHNY and CDR2 SVGAGI (reference sequence). The CDR3 nucleotides read TGTGCCAGCAGTTCAAATCAGCCCCAGCATTTT. Residues: CASSSNQPQHF.

This sequence joins TRBV19 and TRBJ2-1; D possibly corresponds to TRBD2 (6 bases). Trimming stripped 1 base from V and 2 bases from J, with 15 bases between. Germline CDR1 LNHDA, CDR2 SQIVND (reference sequence). CDR3 length: 17 residues. CDR3 DNA: TGTGCCAGTAGTATAGTACGATCTAGCGTACCCTACAATGAGCAGTTCTTC. Amino acid sequence: CASSIVRSSVPYNEQFF.

The rearrangement uses TRBV11-2 and TRBJ1-1; 12 bases agree with TRBD1. The junction had 6 bases not matched to a gene; V was cut back by 1 base and J by 0 bases. The germline V gene encodes CDR1 SGHAT and CDR2 FQNNGV. The CDR3 runs to 18 residues. CDR3 DNA sequence: TGTGCCAGCAGCTTAGGTGGGACAGGGGGCTTGATGAACACTGAAGCTTTCTTT. Its translation: CASSLGGTGGLMNTEAFF.

The J gene is TRBJ2-3, the V gene TRBV19; 8 nucleotides align to TRBD2. This CDR3 spans 15 amino acids. Germline CDR1 LNHDA, CDR2 SQIVND (reference sequence). V trimming: 4 bases; J trimming: 0 bases; junction bases outside the gene matches: 3. The CDR3 nucleotides read TGTGCCAGTAGTACAGCGGGGGCTAGCACAGATACGCAGTATTTT. This translates into CASSTAGASTDTQYF.

The chain recombines TRBV4-1 with TRBJ1-3; no clear D gene. The germline gives CDR1 MGHRA, CDR2 YSYEKL. Trimming left V 1 base short and J 0 bases short, with 10 bases between. CDR3 length: 16 residues. The CDR3 nucleotides are TGCGCCAGCAGCCAAGCCCAGTTTCTCTCTGGAAACACCATATATTTT. Translating it yields CASSQAQFLSGNTIYF.

The chain has TRBV25-1 and TRBJ2-7, with TRBD1 matching over 9 bases. CDR1 MGHDK and CDR2 SYGVNS come from the germline V gene. Trimming took 4 bases from V and 3 from J; bases not matched to a gene: 7. This CDR3 region has 15 residues. CDR3 residues: CASSVPGTGFYEQYF. As DNA, the CDR3 is TGTGCCAGCAGTGTACCGGGGACAGGGTTCTACGAGCAGTACTTC.

The rearrangement joins TRBV19 to TRBJ2-1; D is perhaps TRBD2 (6 bases). The CDR3 is made up of 17 amino acids. V was cut by 4 bases and J by 0 bases, with 16 bases left in between. Germline V gene lookup returns CDR1 LNHDA and CDR2 SQIVND (reference sequence). The CDR3 here is CASSTGTGQSSYNEQFF. The CDR3 DNA is TGTGCCAGTAGTACCGGGACTGGGCAGAGCTCCTACAATGAGCAGTTCTTC.

A single count supports this clone. J is TRBJ2-7 and V is TRBV2; 7 bases fit TRBD2. Germline CDR1 is SNHLY and CDR2 is FYNNEI. This CDR3 has 15 residues. J gave up 3 bases and V 7 bases, and 12 bases lay outside the gene matches. CDR3 amino acids: CASKGLAVIHYEQYF. CDR3 DNA: TGTGCCAGCAAAGGGCTAGCGGTCATACACTACGAGCAGTACTTC.

The chain couples TRBV19 to TRBJ2-1, with 10 bases matching TRBD2. CDR1 is LNHDA, CDR2 SQIVND, per germline (reference sequence). The CDR3 is 15 residues long. After removal of 7 bases from V and 6 bases from J, the junction contained 9 bases not matched to a gene. CDR3 DNA sequence: TGTGCCAGTACTATTCTAGCGGGGGATCGCAATGAGCAGTTCTTC. This codes for CASTILAGDRNEQFF.

J is TRBJ2-3 and V is TRBV9, with no clear D. Germline V gives CDR1 SGDLS, CDR2 YYNGEE. V was pared by 0 bases and J by 2 bases, with 7 bases between. This CDR3 is 14 amino acids long. CDR3 sequence (DNA): TGTGCCAGCAGCGTAGCACAGTACACAGATACGCAGTATTTT. It codes for CASSVAQYTDTQYF. Together with reference TRBV9 and TRBJ2-3, the CDR3 gives the full variable domain: DSGVTQTPKHLITATGQRVTLRCSPRSGDLSVYWYQQSLDQGLQFLIQYYNGEERAKGNILERFSAQQFPDLHSELNLSSLELGDSALYFCASSVAQYTDTQYFGPGTRLTVL.

The chain has TRBV7-9 and TRBJ1-2; 9 bases align to TRBD1. Germline CDR1 and CDR2: SEHNR and FQNEAQ (reference sequence). The V gene end was trimmed by 1 base and the J gene end by 8 bases; junction bases not matched to a gene: 11. This CDR3 has 16 residues. CDR3 in amino acids: CASSLGMGQGLFGYTF. The CDR3, as DNA: TGTGCCAGCAGCTTAGGTATGGGACAGGGATTATTCGGCTACACCTTC.

The V gene is TRBV9, the J gene TRBJ2-7, with D possibly matching TRBD2 (5 bases). Trimming pared 3 bases from V and 6 bases from J, leaving 22 bases between. The CDR3 runs 16 residues. CDR1 is SGDLS, CDR2 YYNGEE, per germline. As DNA, the CDR3 is TGTGCCAGCAGCGAAGTAGGGATTTTCCCGGACTCCGAGCAGTACTTC. Protein: CASSEVGIFPDSEQYF. The whole variable domain, remainder taken from reference TRBV9 and TRBJ2-7, is DSGVTQTPKHLITATGQRVTLRCSPRSGDLSVYWYQQSLDQGLQFLIQYYNGEERAKGNILERFSAQQFPDLHSELNLSSLELGDSALYFCASSEVGIFPDSEQYFGPGTRLTVT.

The chain has TRBV28 and TRBJ2-4, with D perhaps matching TRBD2 (5 bases). This CDR3 region has 18 residues. Trimming removed 6 bases from V and 1 base from J, with 22 bases in between. Germline V gene sequence: CDR1 MDHEN, CDR2 SYDVKM. The CDR3 loop reads CASSSREDYLRAKNIQYF. CDR3 coding DNA: TGTGCCAGCAGCTCCCGGGAAGACTACCTAAGGGCCAAAAACATTCAGTACTTC.

V is TRBV5-1 and J is TRBJ2-3, with 10 bases that match TRBD2. The junction had 4 bases not matched to a gene; V was cut back by 0 bases and J by 0 bases. The CDR3 has 17 amino acids. CDR1 and CDR2 from the germline V gene are SGHRS and YFSETQ. CDR3 DNA sequence: TGCGCCAGCAGCTTGGGGACTAGCGGACCTAGCACAGATACGCAGTATTTT. Amino acid sequence: CASSLGTSGPSTDTQYF.

The rearrangement links TRBV28 to TRBJ1-1; 10 bases line up with TRBD1. Germline loops: CDR1 MDHEN, CDR2 SYDVKM. CDR3 length: 14 amino acids. The junction had 1 base not matched to a gene; V was cut back by 4 bases and J by 2 bases. The DNA for the CDR3 is TGTGCCAGCAGTTGGGACAGGGGAAACACTGAAGCTTTCTTT. It is translated as CASSWDRGNTEAFF.

The chain links TRBV19 to TRBJ1-1, with TRBD1 identical over 8 bases. CDR1 and CDR2 (germline): LNHDA, SQIVND (reference sequence). CDR3 length: 16 amino acids. V lost 4 bases, J lost 5 bases, and 12 bases stayed unmatched. This chain's CDR3 is CASSTQTRGLGTEAFF. CDR3 nucleotides: TGTGCCAGTAGTACACAGACCAGGGGGCTCGGGACTGAAGCTTTCTTT.

This clone has a single count. The junction departs from the called germline gene at one end, perhaps through a read error. This chain joins TRBV7-9 and TRBJ2-7; D gene unclear. The germline gives CDR1 SEHNR, CDR2 FQNEAQ (reference sequence). The CDR3 has 11 residues. CDR3 in DNA: TGTGCCAGCAGCCCCTCCCACGAGCAGTACTTC. Protein: CASSPSHEQYF. Full variable domain (outside the CDR3, taken from reference TRBV7-9 and TRBJ2-7): DTGVSQNPRHKITKRGQNVTFRCDPISEHNRLYWYRQTLGQGPEFLTYFQNEAQLEKSRLLSDRFSAERPKGSFSTLEIQRTEQGDSAMYLCASSPSHEQYFGPGTRLTVT.

The V and J genes are TRBV27 and TRBJ1-2, with D maybe TRBD1 (6 bases). Trimming removed 6 bases from V and 3 bases from J, with 17 bases in between. Germline V gives CDR1 MNHEY, CDR2 SMNVEV (reference sequence). This CDR3 spans 15 amino acids. CDR3 coding DNA: TGTGCCAGCAGCCGACCCTGGGGGCAGGACTATGGCTACACCTTC. Its translation: CASSRPWGQDYGYTF.

As for this clone: In the same sample, other DNA sequences code for this CDR3. The chain uses TRBV5-1 and TRBJ2-2, with 7 bases aligning to TRBD1. The CDR3 loop spans 15 amino acids. Germline assignment: CDR1 SGHRS and CDR2 YFSETQ. Trimming cost V 3 bases and J 1 base; bases outside gene matches: 3. The CDR3, as DNA: TGCGCCAGCAGCTCACGACAGGGGAACACCGGGGAGCTGTTTTTT. It specifies CASSSRQGNTGELFF.

V usage is TRBV10-3 and J usage is TRBJ2-1, with a weak D call TRBD1 (6 bases). The CDR3 runs 13 residues. The germline gives CDR1 ENHRY, CDR2 SYGVKD. V was trimmed by 10 bases and J by 5 bases, leaving 15 bases between them. CDR3 DNA: TGTGCCACAGCCGCCCCAGGGGACAATGAGCAGTTCTTC. Protein sequence: CATAAPGDNEQFF.

J is TRBJ2-5 and V is TRBV15; TRBD2 might be the D (5 bases). This CDR3 is 13 amino acids long. Germline loops: CDR1 LNHNV, CDR2 YYDKDF (reference sequence). V dropped 1 base and J dropped 9 bases, with 12 bases sitting between them. CDR3 region: CATSRGPAGAQYF. DNA of the CDR3: TGTGCCACCAGCAGAGGTCCGGCCGGGGCCCAGTACTTC.

The chain is built from TRBV21-1 and TRBJ2-2; the table's D gene call, TRBD2, was not cross checked with the DNA. TRBV21-1 is a pseudogene locus. The CDR3 runs to 16 residues. The CDR3 nucleotides are TGTGCCAGCAGTCCGGGGGGAGGAGGGAACACCGGGGAGCTGTTTTTT. Amino acid sequence: CASSPGGGGNTGELFF.